The following is a T cell receptor beta chain sequence with its context. The target of this receptor is not known. No much larger clonotype is one base removed from it; base qualities were not supplied. The CDR1 and CDR2 encoded by the germline V gene are SGHRS and YFSETQ. Trimming removed 4 bases from V and 1 base from J, leaving 10 bases between the germline ends. The CDR3 contains 14 residues, cysteine and phenylalanine counted. Of all the DNA, just the CDR3 is kept, 42 bases in frame from base 1. After around 11 days of culture, CD4+ T cells were isolated with the EasySep CD4+ T cell isolation kit. Convalescent patients had PCR-confirmed SARS-CoV-2 infection between March and December 2020, before Alpha, Beta and Delta variants emerged in the United States. Two doses of either the BNT162b2 or the mRNA-1273 mRNA SARS-CoV-2 vaccine were administered to participants. Half of the culture medium was replaced with fresh IL-2-containing medium on days 3 and 7. Each peptide stimulation condition was cultured in triplicate wells unless otherwise noted. PBMC were separated from whole blood using Ficoll-Paque Plus gradient centrifugation and were then either cryopreserved at -140C or used fresh. The QIAamp micro DNA kit was used to extract genomic DNA from the cultured CD4+ T cells.

Library creation used the immunoSEQ multiplex PCR assay. DNA from the CD4+ T cells that had been cultured and isolated underwent TCR beta CDR3 sequencing. The paper's processing steps were these. Non-productive TCR sequences were removed, reads were trimmed to the CDR3 region, and CDR3s of at least 7 amino acids were retained. The MANAFEST web app was used to identify antigen-specific clonotypes by comparing expansion in peptide wells with expansion in reference cultures. Positive clones required FDR<0.05 expansion versus reference and all other wells, odds ratio above 5, and frequency above 0.1% in two replicate wells. A clonotype was defined as cross-reactive if the clonotype was significantly expanded both in SARS-CoV-2 spike wells and in at least one common cold coronavirus spike condition. Levenshtein distance calculated with the stringdist R package was used to assess CDR3 similarity, and unrooted trees were constructed with ape in R 3.6.1. TCRdb stores this immuneACCESS table with in-frame sequences only. Part of the clones is absent; in the studies checked, under half of the shortfall reflects unresolved V genes, and no reason is known for the rest. V, J and clone size derive from that table, while D and trimming were established from the DNA sequence. This sample gives around 50,000 clones in total; 65% to 80% of them show up just once. The ten biggest clones cover under 5.5% of the sample.

This sample is part of a study of vaccination effects on CD4 cells after COVID-19 (dated by TCRdb to the early 2020s). Regarding the complete study: The ViraFEST assay stimulated PBMC with viral peptide pools and then used TCR sequencing to identify antigen-specific CD4+ T cell clonotypes by expansion. Three convalescent patients were sampled early (day +14) and late (day +241, +227, +161 respectively) after vaccination. Altogether, over 9 COVID-19 convalescent patients and 4 SARS-CoV-2-naive healthy vaccine recipients made up the full study. SARS-CoV-2 spike-specific CD4+ TCR repertoires were compared before and after mRNA vaccination in COVID-19 convalescent patients and in infection-naive vaccine recipients. In the study, cultures from other donors were sequenced using the Oncomine TCR Beta short-read assay on an Illumina iSeq 100. Post-vaccine samples across the study were collected a median of 72 days after the second dose, with a range of 14 to 241. Some 2 million PBMC per well were cultured in IMDM with about 4.5% human AB serum, around 9.1 IU/ml IL-2 and gentamicin, plus 10 ug/ml peptides.

Beyond this particular receptor, the publication reports: At late post-vaccination timepoints, both infection-induced and vaccine-induced clones showed marked clonal contraction, consistent with waning T cell responses. Limitations of the study were the small number of convalescent patients and the absence of early post-infection timepoints. In convalescent patients, the post-vaccine spike-reactive repertoire was composed mainly of new vaccine-induced clones that were largely distinct from infection-induced clones.

The sequence joins TRBV5-1 to TRBJ2-3; possibly the D gene is TRBD1, per 5 matching bases. This material consisted of CD4+ T cells from PBMCs cultured without peptide, taken after COVID-19 vaccination. The source of this sequence is a human donor who had a prior SARS-CoV-2 infection. The CDR3 region has the sequence CASSTRAGTDTQYF. The nucleotides read TGCGCCAGCAGCACCAGGGCTGGCACAGATACGCAGTATTTT.